This TCR beta chain derives from a study of T cell responses to AZD1222 COVID-19 vaccine. Study-wide findings and caveats: Researchers took repertoire samples only after the peak T cell response had come. Females made up more of the donors, who were largely white British, and clonal diversity may have come out too low.

The table came from immunoSEQ multiplex PCR; TCRdb's copy has only in-frame clones and leaves some out. The repertoire holds about 110,000 clones, with 70% to 90% as singletons. This clone was detected only a few times. The antigen is undetermined. The sequences come from peripheral blood, collected 28 days after the second AZD1222 dose. The sequence derives from an adult who received the AZD1222 COVID-19 vaccine.

CDR3 in amino acids: CASSEGPRTDEKLFF. In nucleotides, the CDR3 is TGTGCCAGCAGCGAGGGCCCAAGGACTGATGAAAAACTGTTTTTT. This chain joins TRBV9 and TRBJ1-4, with D unresolved. Germline lookup yields CDR1 SGDLS and CDR2 YYNGEE. CDR3 length: 15 residues. V was shortened by 3 bases and J by 6 bases, with 15 bases between the two germline ends.